A selection of T cell receptor beta chains follows, all from one sample in a study of vaccination effects on CD4 cells after COVID-19. The repertoire was sequenced with immunoSEQ multiplex PCR; TCRdb's copy has only in-frame clones and lacks some. The sample contains 22,000 or so clones, about 80% of which appear only once. No antigen has been identified for these receptors. The sequencing used CD4+ T cells from PBMCs cultured with a peptide pool, collected before COVID-19 vaccination. The receptors shown here come from a human donor who had a prior SARS-CoV-2 infection. The CDR3 runs from the conserved cysteine through the conserved F or W. D genes are given only for firm matches. Clone size is not always given. Where it is, it says once, few, many or a class for expanded clones.

J	D	V	size	CDR3	DNA
TRBJ2-5	.	TRBV18	.	CASSTMRETQYF	TGTGCCAGCTCAACGATGCGAGAGACCCAGTACTTC
TRBJ1-3	.	TRBV10-3	few	CAISEPVRGNTIYF	TGTGCCATCAGTGAGCCCGTACGGGGAAACACCATATATTTT
TRBJ2-1	.	TRBV3-1/TRBV3-2	.	CASSSQGGRNYNEQFF	TGTGCCAGCAGCTCCCAGGGGGGGAGGAACTACAATGAGCAGTTCTTC
TRBJ2-7	.	TRBV7-2	.	CASSEQVANYEQYF	TGTGCCAGCAGCGAGCAGGTGGCGAATTACGAGCAGTACTTC
TRBJ1-1	TRBD1	TRBV7-2	.	CASSYDRDTEAFF	TGTGCCAGCAGCTACGACAGGGATACCGAAGCTTTCTTT
TRBJ1-6	.	TRBV9	.	CASNTEGLDSPLHF	TGTGCCAGCAACACTGAGGGTCTCGATTCACCCCTCCACTTT
TRBJ2-1	TRBD2	TRBV2	once	CASRGGVGVEQFF	TGTGCCAGCAGGGGGGGGGTAGGGGTAGAGCAGTTCTTC
TRBJ1-1	.	TRBV12-3/TRBV12-4	.	CASSLITRTEAFF	TGTGCCAGCAGTTTAATAACGCGAACTGAAGCTTTCTTT
TRBJ1-1	.	TRBV3-1/TRBV3-2	.	CASSQDYVNTEAFF	TGTGCCAGCAGCCAAGATTACGTGAACACTGAAGCTTTCTTT
TRBJ2-7	.	TRBV14	.	CASSQEIYGTEQYF	TGTGCCAGCAGCCAAGAAATCTACGGGACAGAGCAGTACTTC
TRBJ1-2	.	TRBV19	.	CASSISTGGYGYTF	TGTGCCAGTAGTATTTCCACCGGAGGCTATGGCTACACCTTC
TRBJ2-4	.	TRBV29-1	.	CSVEDWGNIQYF	TGCAGCGTTGAAGATTGGGGAAACATTCAGTACTTC
TRBJ2-7	.	TRBV21-1	.	CASSRNRDSSYEQCF	TGTGCCAGCAGCAGGAACCGGGACAGCTCCTACGAGCAGTGCTTC
TRBJ2-7	.	TRBV5-4	.	CASSLGISAGSSYEQYF	TGTGCCAGCAGCTTGGGTATTTCGGCAGGGAGCTCCTACGAGCAGTACTTC
TRBJ2-7	.	TRBV5-4	.	CASSPGRGNHEQYF	TGTGCCAGCAGCCCTGGTAGAGGGAACCACGAGCAGTACTTC
TRBJ1-5	.	TRBV4-1	.	CASSQALYRVGSKIQPQHF	TGCGCCAGCAGCCAAGCGTTGTATCGTGTGGGAAGTAAGATTCAGCCCCAGCATTTT
TRBJ1-2	.	TRBV5-1	.	CASSLGGVNYGYTF	TGCGCCAGCAGCTTGGGAGGGGTTAACTATGGCTACACCTTC
TRBJ2-2	TRBD1	TRBV4-3	few	CASSQGWDRNTGELFF	TGCGCCAGCAGCCAAGGGTGGGACAGAAACACCGGGGAGCTGTTTTTT
TRBJ2-1	TRBD2	TRBV11-2	.	CASSLRRLAGGNEQFF	TGTGCCAGCAGCCTGCGTCGGCTAGCGGGGGGCAATGAGCAGTTCTTC
TRBJ1-1	TRBD1	TRBV4-2	.	CASSVRQGANTEAFF	TGTGCCAGCAGCGTCCGACAGGGGGCGAACACTGAAGCTTTCTTT
TRBJ2-2	.	TRBV4-1	.	CASSQPRQAVTGELFF	TGCGCCAGCAGCCAACCTCGACAGGCTGTCACCGGGGAGCTGTTTTTT
TRBJ2-5	TRBD1	TRBV6-2/TRBV6-3	.	CASSYGDRLQETQYF	TGTGCCAGCAGTTACGGGGACAGGCTTCAAGAGACCCAGTACTTC
TRBJ2-3	.	TRBV30	.	CAWSRTLGTDTQYF	TGTGCCTGGAGTCGGACCCTTGGCACAGATACGCAGTATTTT
TRBJ1-4	TRBD1	TRBV2	.	CASRWGQGNEKLFF	TGTGCCAGCAGGTGGGGACAGGGGAATGAAAAACTGTTTTTT
TRBJ1-1	TRBD1	TRBV15	few	CATSRDETGRNTEAFF	TGTGCCACCAGCAGAGATGAGACAGGGAGGAACACTGAAGCTTTCTTT
TRBJ2-1	.	TRBV7-3	few	CASSSQGGMHEQFF	TGTGCCAGCAGCTCGCAAGGCGGGATGCATGAGCAGTTCTTC
TRBJ1-2	.	TRBV7-9	few	CASSKGGATYGYTF	TGTGCCAGCAGCAAAGGGGGGGCGACCTATGGCTACACCTTC
TRBJ2-5	.	TRBV2	.	CASSLLQETQYF	TGTGCCAGCAGCCTCCTACAAGAGACCCAGTACTTC
TRBJ1-2	.	TRBV15	once	CATSPIQGSGYTF	TGTGCCACCAGCCCCATACAGGGTAGCGGCTACACCTTC
TRBJ2-3	.	TRBV29-1	.	CSVDKGLPDTQYF	TGCAGCGTTGACAAGGGGCTGCCAGATACGCAGTATTTT
TRBJ1-2	TRBD1	TRBV6-5	.	CASKGFGQGLYGYTF	TGTGCCAGCAAGGGGTTCGGACAGGGGCTCTATGGCTACACCTTC
TRBJ1-1	TRBD1	TRBV5-1	.	CASSRGQVLNTEAFF	TGCGCCAGCAGTCGTGGACAGGTCCTAAACACTGAAGCTTTCTTT
TRBJ2-1	.	TRBV7-2	.	CASSSLGTLPYNEQFF	TGTGCCAGCAGCTCCCTGGGGACGCTGCCGTACAATGAGCAGTTCTTC
TRBJ2-3	.	TRBV24-1	.	CATSVGVQGGAKFSDTQYF	TGTGCCACCAGTGTTGGTGTCCAAGGAGGGGCCAAATTCTCAGATACGCAGTATTTT
TRBJ1-2	TRBD1	TRBV2	few	CASSESMGQDPNYGYTF	TGTGCCAGCAGTGAGTCGATGGGACAGGACCCTAACTATGGCTACACCTTC
TRBJ1-3	TRBD1	TRBV7-9	.	CASSLNPGTGAGNTIYF	TGTGCCAGCAGCCTAAACCCCGGGACAGGGGCTGGAAACACCATATATTTT
TRBJ2-1	.	TRBV4-2	.	CASSLPPDEQFF	TGTGCCAGCAGCCTACCCCCGGATGAGCAGTTCTTC
TRBJ2-3	TRBD2	TRBV7-3	.	CASSLLSSAGEGPDTQYF	TGTGCCAGCAGCTTACTTTCTTCAGCGGGAGAGGGCCCAGATACGCAGTATTTT
TRBJ1-2	TRBD1	TRBV27	.	CASSSSGQGERGYGYTF	TGTGCCAGCAGTTCATCGGGACAGGGGGAAAGGGGCTATGGCTACACCTTC
TRBJ2-7	.	TRBV10-2	large	CASSDVSPRAPYEQYF	TGCGCCAGCAGTGATGTAAGTCCTCGGGCCCCCTACGAGCAGTACTTC
TRBJ2-7	.	TRBV11-3	.	CASSYHGISLPYEQYF	TGTGCCAGCAGCTACCACGGGATTTCTTTACCCTACGAGCAGTACTTC
TRBJ2-5	TRBD2	TRBV7-9	.	CASSSGTSGSVWETQYF	TGTGCCAGCAGCTCCGGGACTAGCGGGAGTGTCTGGGAGACCCAGTACTTC
TRBJ2-5	.	TRBV12-3/TRBV12-4	.	CASSLRGPETQYF	TGTGCCAGCAGTTTACGAGGGCCAGAGACCCAGTACTTC
TRBJ1-1	.	TRBV4-3	.	CASSQDSGGYTEAFF	TGCGCCAGCAGCCAAGATTCGGGGGGGTACACTGAAGCTTTCTTT
TRBJ1-6	.	TRBV11-1	.	CASFFGRSSYNSPLHF	TGTGCCAGCTTTTTCGGGCGAAGCTCCTATAATTCACCCCTCCACTTT
TRBJ1-5	.	TRBV7-9	.	CASSLNREPQHF	TGTGCCAGCAGCCTCAACAGGGAGCCCCAGCATTTT